What follows are 14 T cell receptor beta chains derived from one specimen sequenced in a study of T cells after somatic rescue of genetic block. The protocol was immunoSEQ multiplex PCR, while the TCRdb copy is restricted to in-frame clones and leaves out a portion. The profile shows approximately 16,000 clones, 55% to 75% of them singletons. The sample consisted of peripheral blood mononuclear cells (PBMCs). These receptor sequences come from a man between 18 and 29 years old.

This clone was found a few times. The V call is TRBV10-2, the J call TRBJ1-1; 8 bases fit TRBD1. CDR1 WSHSY and CDR2 SAAADI come from the germline V gene. The length of the CDR3 is 13 residues. Trimming removed 6 bases from V and 1 base from J; junction bases left unmatched: 1. The CDR3 protein is CASSGQGNTEAFF. CDR3 DNA: TGCGCCAGCAGCGGACAGGGGAACACTGAAGCTTTCTTT.

The rearrangement uses TRBV19 and TRBJ2-7; D call uncertain. V was cut by 4 bases and J by 3 bases, with 10 bases left in between. The CDR3 is made up of 13 amino acids. Germline CDR1 is LNHDA and CDR2 is SQIVND (reference sequence). In DNA, the CDR3 is TGTGCCAGTAGTAGCCTACCCGGCTACGAGCAGTACTTC. Residues: CASSSLPGYEQYF. The complete variable domain, with remaining parts taken from reference TRBV19 and TRBJ2-7, reads DGGITQSPKYLFRKEGQNVTLSCEQNLNHDAMYWYRQDPGQGLRLIYYSQIVNDFQKGDIAEGYSVSREKKESFPLTVTSAQKNPTAFYLCASSSLPGYEQYFGPGTRLTVT.

The CDR3 DNA is TGCGCCAGCAGCCAAGTGGGACAGGGTACCGGGGAGCTGTTTTTT. Residues: CASSQVGQGTGELFF. The V call is TRBV4-1, the J call TRBJ2-2, with TRBD1 matching over 9 bases. The CDR3 is 15 residues long. J gave up 5 bases and V 1 base, and 2 bases lay outside the gene matches. CDR1 and CDR2 from the germline V gene are MGHRA and YSYEKL.

The chain uses TRBV11-2 and TRBJ2-2, with D perhaps TRBD2 (7 bases). This CDR3 comprises 16 residues. The germline gives CDR1 SGHAT, CDR2 FQNNGV. The V gene lost 6 bases and the J gene lost 4 bases, with 18 bases spanning the gap. CDR3 region: CASSSGGGASTGELFF. CDR3 nucleotides: TGTGCCAGCAGTTCAGGTGGGGGGGCGTCCACCGGGGAGCTGTTTTTT.

The CDR3 region is CASSLTGTGELFF. The CDR3 DNA reads TGTGCCAGCAGCTTGACAGGGACCGGGGAGCTGTTTTTT. This chain links TRBV7-3 with TRBJ2-2; 7 nucleotides line up with TRBD1. Losses at the gene ends were 3 bases for V and 5 bases for J; bases not matched to a gene: 0. The CDR3 is 13 residues long. Germline-derived CDR1 and CDR2 are SGHTA and FQGTGA.

The chain uses TRBV9 and TRBJ1-1; tentatively, D is TRBD1 (5 bases). The ends were cut back, 1 base at V and 1 base at J, with 8 bases in the middle. The CDR3 is 14 amino acids. The germline V gene has CDR1 SGDLS and CDR2 YYNGEE. The CDR3, as DNA: TGTGCCAGCAGCGTACAGGGTCGGAACACTGAAGCTTTCTTT. It is translated as CASSVQGRNTEAFF.

CDR3 sequence: CASSDGTAHNSPLHF. Written as DNA, the CDR3 is TGTGCCAGCAGTGACGGGACAGCACATAATTCACCCCTCCACTTT. The rearrangement joins TRBV25-1 to TRBJ1-6; 7 bases agree with TRBD1. The V and J ends lost 3 bases and 5 bases, in that order; junction bases with no gene match: 4. The CDR3 covers 15 residues. Germline V gene data show CDR1 as MGHDK and CDR2 as SYGVNS.

There are a few counts of this clone. The chain combines TRBV27 with TRBJ1-1; 7 nucleotides agree with TRBD1. Germline V gene sequence: CDR1 MNHEY, CDR2 SMNVEV (reference sequence). The CDR3 has 13 amino acids. With V trimmed by 2 bases and J by 10 bases, 7 bases remained unmatched. CDR3 in DNA: TGTGCCAGCAGTTTAAACAGGGGTGGTGGAGCTTTCTTT. It translates to CASSLNRGGGAFF.

By sample share, this clone is medium-sized. The rearrangement links TRBV10-2 to TRBJ1-5; maybe TRBD1 (5 bases). V lost 2 bases and J 5 bases, leaving 7 bases between the germline ends. Germline V gene lookup returns CDR1 WSHSY and CDR2 SAAADI. CDR3 length equals 13 residues. The CDR3 bases are TGCGCCAGCAGTGAGCAGGGTTATCAGCCCCAGCATTTT. The encoded protein is CASSEQGYQPQHF.

The chain carries TRBV23-1 and TRBJ2-5, with D perhaps matching TRBD2 (5 bases). The J call may be wrong; the DNA end is better matched by TRBJ2-7. TRBV23-1 is classed as an ORF, of uncertain function. The CDR3 spans 19 residues. The DNA of the CDR3 is TGCGCCAGCAGTCAAACGGGAAAGGGAAGGGTCTCCTCCTCCTACGAGCAGTACTTC. As protein: CASSQTGKGRVSSSYEQYF.

The chain has TRBV10-3 and TRBJ2-7, with a tentative D call TRBD1 (6 bases). V lost 6 bases and J 1 base, leaving 13 bases between the germline ends. Per germline, CDR1 ENHRY and CDR2 SYGVKD. The CDR3 has 14 residues. Here the CDR3 DNA reads TGTGCCATCAGCGGGGCACAGGGTTCCTACGAGCAGTACTTC. Translating it yields CAISGAQGSYEQYF.

This chain joins TRBV6-1 and TRBJ2-7, with D perhaps matching TRBD1 or TRBD2 (5 bases each). This CDR3 region has 14 residues. V was shortened by 4 bases and J by 12 bases, with 22 bases between the two germline ends. Germline lookup yields CDR1 MNHNS and CDR2 SASEGT. The CDR3 is CASSGTSGTTQWYF. CDR3 nucleotide sequence: TGTGCCAGCAGTGGTACCTCGGGGACCACACAGTGGTACTTC.

The chain combines TRBV19 with TRBJ1-2; 8 nucleotides align to TRBD1. Germline CDR1 reads LNHDA; CDR2 reads SQIVND (reference sequence). V shed 5 bases, J shed 6 bases, and the junction held 8 bases outside the gene matches. The CDR3 has 14 residues. The CDR3 region has the DNA TGTGCCAGTAGTTCACCGGGACAGGCTAATGGCTACACCTTC. Protein sequence: CASSSPGQANGYTF.

This chain connects TRBV11-3 to TRBJ2-1, with TRBD2 identical over 9 bases. Germline V CDR1 and CDR2: SGHNT, YENEEA. The CDR3 loop spans 14 amino acids. V lost 7 bases to trimming and J lost 8 bases; unmatched junction nucleotides: 9. The CDR3 here is CASTYSGGIYEQFF. The DNA for the CDR3 is TGTGCCAGCACCTACAGCGGGGGGATCTATGAGCAGTTCTTC.